Each of the 12 T cell receptor beta chains below was sequenced from the same sample in a study of early T cells in non-severe SARS-CoV-2 infection. From the 5' RACE reads, TCRdb called clonotypes with MiXCR, one entry per CDR3 protein. The sample has approximately 70,000 distinct CDR3 sequences, approximately 5% seen once. The sequenced sample was whole blood, obtained at baseline. Receptors were obtained from an adult who was a healthcare worker with PCR-confirmed SARS-CoV-2 infection or an uninfected control (not recorded which).

The sample holds many counts of this clonotype. The V and J genes are TRBV6-5 and TRBJ1-2; D remains ambiguous. The CDR3 runs 13 residues. Germline lookup yields CDR1 MNHEY and CDR2 SVGAGI. The V end lost 8 bases, the J end lost 2 bases, and 12 bases lay between the germline ends. This CDR3 reads CASRRTENYGYTF. DNA for the CDR3: TGTGCCAGCCGTCGGACGGAGAACTATGGCTACACCTTC.

This clonotype was counted many times. The chain has TRBV12-3 or TRBV12-4 and TRBJ2-7; TRBD1 might be the D (6 bases). This CDR3 is 15 amino acids long. Deletions cut 0 bases from V and 3 bases from J, with 12 bases between. The CDR3 bases are TGTGCCAGCAGTTTAGCCGGTGGGGGCGGCTACGAGCAGTACTTC. It translates to CASSLAGGGGYEQYF.

This clonotype was observed a handful of times. This chain joins TRBV29-1 and TRBJ2-3; possibly TRBD2 for D (6 bases). The CDR3 is 16 residues long. Germline CDR1 SQVTM, CDR2 ANQGSEA. The V and J ends lost 7 bases and 0 bases respectively, with 20 bases between them. In nucleotides, the CDR3 is TGCAGCGCCGTGACCGTGGCTAGCGAAAGCACAGATACGCAGTATTTT. Protein sequence: CSAVTVASESTDTQYF.

The chain couples TRBV2 to TRBJ2-2, with D unresolved. Germline CDR1 SNHLY, CDR2 FYNNEI. CDR3 length: 14 residues. Trimming shortened V by 10 bases and J by 2 bases, and 14 bases separated the two germline ends. The CDR3 region has the DNA TGTGCCAATAAGAGAGACACAAACACCGGGGAGCTGTTTTTT. Translation gives CANKRDTNTGELFF.

This clonotype has ten or more counts. This chain uses TRBV7-9 with TRBJ2-7; 14 positions match TRBD2. Trimming removed 5 bases from V and 12 bases from J; junction bases left unmatched: 9. The CDR3 is made up of 14 amino acids. Germline CDR1 is SEHNR and CDR2 is FQNEAQ (reference sequence). The CDR3 protein is CASSAPGTSGRRYF. For the CDR3, the DNA is TGTGCCAGCAGCGCCCCCGGGACTAGCGGGAGAAGGTACTTC.

This clonotype was counted at least ten times. The J gene is TRBJ2-7, the V gene TRBV12-3 or TRBV12-4, with 9 bases fitting TRBD1. J lost 13 bases, V lost 3 bases, and 7 bases had no gene match. The CDR3 runs 12 residues. CDR3 residues: CASSFSGTGIYF. The CDR3 coding sequence is TGTGCCAGCAGTTTCTCAGGGACAGGGATTTACTTC.

Written as DNA, the CDR3 is TGTGCCAGCAGCACCCGGACGCCTCAGGGTACGCAGTATTTT. It yields the protein CASSTRTPQGTQYF. This chain joins TRBV11-2 and TRBJ2-3, with a tentative D call TRBD1 (5 bases). This CDR3 contains 14 residues. CDR1 is SGHAT, CDR2 FQNNGV, per germline. V lost 5 bases and J lost 8, with 17 bases in between. The full variable domain, rest sourced from reference TRBV11-2 and TRBJ2-3, is EAGVAQSPRYKIIEKRQSVAFWCNPISGHATLYWYQQILGQGPKLLIQFQNNGVVDDSQLPKDRFSAERLKGVDSTLKIQPAKLEDSAVYLCASSTRTPQGTQYFGPGTRLTVL.

This clonotype was counted at least ten times. V usage is TRBV6-5 and J usage is TRBJ1-1; 11 bases agree with TRBD1. CDR1 and CDR2 (germline): MNHEY, SVGAGI. V lost 0 bases to trimming and J lost 6 bases; unmatched junction nucleotides: 0. CDR3 length equals 14 residues. The CDR3 DNA follows: TGTGCCAGCAGTTACTCGGGACAGGGGGCTGAAGCTTTCTTT. Translation: CASSYSGQGAEAFF.

This clonotype was observed a handful of times. This chain joins TRBV18 and TRBJ1-1, with D perhaps matching TRBD1 (6 bases). This CDR3 has 14 residues. The germline gives CDR1 KGHSH, CDR2 LQKENI. The V end lost 5 bases, the J end lost 9 bases, and 19 bases lay between the germline ends. The CDR3 DNA sequence: TGTGCCAGCTCAGGGGGGCAGGCCTCGCGGCAAGCTTTCTTT. Translation gives CASSGGQASRQAFF.

This clonotype was seen ten or more times. The V gene is TRBV7-8, the J gene TRBJ2-1; 10 positions agree with TRBD2. The CDR3 has 16 amino acids. The junction had 8 bases not matched to a gene; V was cut back by 5 bases and J by 4 bases. Per germline, CDR1 SGHVS and CDR2 FQNEAQ. The CDR3 DNA follows: TGTGCCAGCAGCGCAAGCGGGAGGGTGGTTTACAATGAGCAGTTCTTC. This codes for CASSASGRVVYNEQFF.

This clonotype was seen a handful of times. The chain has TRBV7-3 and TRBJ2-1, with D possibly being TRBD2 (6 bases). Per the germline V gene, CDR1 is SGHTA and CDR2 is FQGTGA. There are 14 residues in the CDR3. The V end was cut by 4 bases, the J end by 7 bases, with 14 bases between. CDR3 in amino acids: CASSSNLARNEQFF. Here the CDR3 DNA reads TGTGCCAGCAGCTCCAACCTAGCGAGAAATGAGCAGTTCTTC.

Only a few counts were recorded for this clonotype. This chain joins TRBV5-4 and TRBJ1-1; D not certain. CDR1 and CDR2 (germline): SGHNT, YYREEE (reference sequence). This CDR3 region has 13 residues. Trimming took 4 bases from V and 1 from J, leaving 8 bases between them. CDR3 in DNA: TGTGCCAGCAGCCCTATGGGGAACACTGAAGCTTTCTTT. Protein product: CASSPMGNTEAFF. The entire variable domain, with the rest obtained from reference TRBV5-4 and TRBJ1-1, is as follows: ETGVTQSPTHLIKTRGQQVTLRCSSQSGHNTVSWYQQALGQGPQFIFQYYREEENGRGNFPPRFSGLQFPNYSSELNVNALELDDSALYLCASSPMGNTEAFFGQGTRLTVV.